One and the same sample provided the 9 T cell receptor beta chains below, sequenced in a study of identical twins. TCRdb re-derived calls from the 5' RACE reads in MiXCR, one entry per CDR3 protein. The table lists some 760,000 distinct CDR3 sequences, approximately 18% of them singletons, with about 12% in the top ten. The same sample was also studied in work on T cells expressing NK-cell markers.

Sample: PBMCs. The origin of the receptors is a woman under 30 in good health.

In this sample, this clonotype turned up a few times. Written as DNA, the CDR3 is TGTGCCAGCAGCTTAGCGGTGCAGGGTCTCGGCGAGCAGTACTTC. It translates to CASSLAVQGLGEQYF. The rearrangement uses TRBV7-2 and TRBJ2-7; tentative D call: TRBD1 (5 bases). Germline lookup yields CDR1 SGHTA and CDR2 FQGNSA. V was shortened by 0 bases and J by 6 bases, with 15 bases between the two germline ends. The CDR3 is made up of 15 amino acids.

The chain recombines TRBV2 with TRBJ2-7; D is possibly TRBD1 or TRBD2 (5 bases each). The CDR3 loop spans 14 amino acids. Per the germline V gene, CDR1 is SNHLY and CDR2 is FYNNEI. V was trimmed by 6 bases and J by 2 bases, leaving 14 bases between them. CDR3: CASREGPNTYEQYF. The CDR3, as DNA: TGTGCCAGCAGAGAGGGACCGAATACCTACGAGCAGTACTTC.

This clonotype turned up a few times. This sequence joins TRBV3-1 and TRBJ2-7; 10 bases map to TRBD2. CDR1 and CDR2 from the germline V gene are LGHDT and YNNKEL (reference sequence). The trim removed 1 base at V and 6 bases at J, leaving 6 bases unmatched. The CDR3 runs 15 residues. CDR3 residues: CASSQASSGGGEQYF. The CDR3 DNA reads TGTGCCAGCAGCCAAGCGTCTAGCGGGGGCGGCGAGCAGTACTTC.

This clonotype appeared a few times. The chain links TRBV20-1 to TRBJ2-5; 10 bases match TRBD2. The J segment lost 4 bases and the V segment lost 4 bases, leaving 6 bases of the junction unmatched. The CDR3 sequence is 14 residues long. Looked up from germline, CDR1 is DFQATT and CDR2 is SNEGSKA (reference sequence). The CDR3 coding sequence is TGCAGTGCTACACCGGGACTAGCGATAGAGACCCAGTACTTC. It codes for CSATPGLAIETQYF.

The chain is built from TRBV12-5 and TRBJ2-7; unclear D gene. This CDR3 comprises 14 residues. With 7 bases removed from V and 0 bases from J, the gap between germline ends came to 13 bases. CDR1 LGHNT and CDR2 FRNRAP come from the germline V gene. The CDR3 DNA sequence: TGTGCTAGTGCGGTTGCAGGACCCTCCTACGAGCAGTACTTC. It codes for CASAVAGPSYEQYF.

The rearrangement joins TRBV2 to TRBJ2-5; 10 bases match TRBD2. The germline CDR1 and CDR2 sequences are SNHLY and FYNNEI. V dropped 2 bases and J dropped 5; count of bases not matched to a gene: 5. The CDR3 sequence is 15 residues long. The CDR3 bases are TGTGCCAGCAGTGAATCTAGCGGGGGAAGGGAGACCCAGTACTTC. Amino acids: CASSESSGGRETQYF.

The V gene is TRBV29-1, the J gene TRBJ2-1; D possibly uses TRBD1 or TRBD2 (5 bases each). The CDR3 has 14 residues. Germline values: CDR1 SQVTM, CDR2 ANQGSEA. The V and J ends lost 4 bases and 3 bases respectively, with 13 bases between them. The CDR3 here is CSVGRGPYYNEQFF. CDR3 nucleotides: TGCAGCGTTGGCCGGGGACCTTACTACAATGAGCAGTTCTTC.

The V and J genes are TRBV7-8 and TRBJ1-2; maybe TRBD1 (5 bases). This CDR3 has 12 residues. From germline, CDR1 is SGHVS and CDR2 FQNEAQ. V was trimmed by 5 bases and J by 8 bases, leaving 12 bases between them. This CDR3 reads CASSGGVWGYTF. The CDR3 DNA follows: TGTGCCAGCAGCGGGGGGGTGTGGGGCTACACCTTC.

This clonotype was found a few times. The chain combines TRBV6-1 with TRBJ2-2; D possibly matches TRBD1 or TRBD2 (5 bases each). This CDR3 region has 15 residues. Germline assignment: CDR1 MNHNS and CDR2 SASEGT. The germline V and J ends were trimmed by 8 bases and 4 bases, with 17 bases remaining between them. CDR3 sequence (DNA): TGTGCCAGCGGGGGTGGGCGAGTAAGCACCGGGGAGCTGTTTTTT. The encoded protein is CASGGGRVSTGELFF.